This T cell receptor beta chain is drawn from a study of T cell responses to AZD1222 COVID-19 vaccine. Study-wide results and caveats: Unmutated variant regions are reportedly targeted by nearly half of spike-specific TCRs.

CDR1 is GTSNPN, CDR2 SVGIG, per germline (reference sequence). Trimming removed 4 bases from V and 0 bases from J, with 10 bases in between. CDR3 length equals 15 residues. In this sample, this clone turned up a few times. Its antigen is not identified. This table comes from immunoSEQ multiplex PCR, and its TCRdb copy is limited to in-frame clones, with some not included. This table holds around 100,000 clones, 88% found once. This material consisted of peripheral blood, taken on day 0 of AZD1222 vaccination. The receptor's source is an adult in good health. This rearrangement joins TRBV30 to TRBJ2-6, with D unclear. The CDR3 DNA sequence: TGTGCCTGGAACCGAAAGACCTCTGGGGCCAACGTCCTGACTTTC. Amino acids: CAWNRKTSGANVLTF.